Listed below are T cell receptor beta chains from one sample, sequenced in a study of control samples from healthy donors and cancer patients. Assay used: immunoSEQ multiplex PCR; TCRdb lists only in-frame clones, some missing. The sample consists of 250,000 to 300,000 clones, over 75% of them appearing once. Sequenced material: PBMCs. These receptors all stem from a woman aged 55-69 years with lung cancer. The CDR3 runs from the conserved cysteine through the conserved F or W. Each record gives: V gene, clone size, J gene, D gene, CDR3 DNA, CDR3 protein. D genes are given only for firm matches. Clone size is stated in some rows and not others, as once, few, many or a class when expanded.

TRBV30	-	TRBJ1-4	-	TGTGCCTGGAGTCCATCGAGCATTGAAAAACTGTTTTTT	CAWSPSSIEKLFF
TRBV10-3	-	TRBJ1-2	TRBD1	TGTGCCATCAGTGATGCGGGACAGGGCTATGGCTACACCTTC	CAISDAGQGYGYTF
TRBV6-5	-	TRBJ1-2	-	TGTGCCAGCAGTTACTCGAGGCAGGGCAACTATGGCTACACCTTC	CASSYSRQGNYGYTF
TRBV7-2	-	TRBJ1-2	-	TGTGCCAGCAGCTCCTGGACGGGAAGACGAGGCTACACCTTC	CASSSWTGRRGYTF
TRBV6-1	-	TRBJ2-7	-	TGTGCCAGCAGTGACAGGAGCTCCTACGAGCAGTACTTC	CASSDRSSYEQYF
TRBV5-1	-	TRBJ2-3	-	TGCGCCAGCAACCGGGACCGGAGCACAGATACGCAGTATTTT	CASNRDRSTDTQYF
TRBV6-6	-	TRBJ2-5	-	TGTGCCAGCAGTTACCCCGCTGAGGGGCCGGAGACCCAGTACTTC	CASSYPAEGPETQYF
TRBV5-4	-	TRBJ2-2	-	TGTGCCAGCAGCTTGGGGGCCGACCGGGGCACCGGGGAGCTGTTTTTT	CASSLGADRGTGELFF
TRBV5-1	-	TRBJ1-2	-	TGCGCCAGCAGCTTGGAAAAGGGATTCGGCTACACCTTC	CASSLEKGFGYTF
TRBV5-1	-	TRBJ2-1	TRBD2	TGCGCCAGCACCTCCACGGGGGCGGGGGGGAGCTCCTACAATGAGCAGTTCTTC	CASTSTGAGGSSYNEQFF
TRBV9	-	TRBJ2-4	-	TGTGCCAGCAGCGACCCGAGATTACAGCACATTCAGTACTTC	CASSDPRLQHIQYF
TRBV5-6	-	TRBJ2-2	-	TGTGCCAGCAGCTTGACCCGGGGCCGGGGAACCGGGGAGCTGTTTTTT	CASSLTRGRGTGELFF
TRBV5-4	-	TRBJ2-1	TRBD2	TGTGCCAGCAGCTTGCAGACGGGGGGAAGGAGTGAGCAGTTCTTC	CASSLQTGGRSEQFF
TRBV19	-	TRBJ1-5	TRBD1	TGTGCCACAAATCTAACCGGGACAGCCCCCAGTCAGCCCCAGCATTTT	CATNLTGTAPSQPQHF
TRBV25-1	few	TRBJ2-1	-	TGTGCCAGCAGTGCATCGGGGGGCGTTAGGAATGAGCAGTTCTTC	CASSASGGVRNEQFF
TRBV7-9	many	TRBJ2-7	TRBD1	TGTGCCAGCAGCTTAACCCAGGGGGTCGACGAGCAGTACTTC	CASSLTQGVDEQYF
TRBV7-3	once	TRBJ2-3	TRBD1	TGTGCCAGCAGCCTCACAGGGGGCGTAGATACGCAGTATTTT	CASSLTGGVDTQYF
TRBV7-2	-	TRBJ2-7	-	TGTGCCAGCAGCTTAGCTGGATTTAGCTCCTACGAGCAGTACTTC	CASSLAGFSSYEQYF
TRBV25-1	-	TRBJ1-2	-	TGTGCCAGCAGTGAAGCGGGTTGGACTAACTATGGCTACACCTTC	CASSEAGWTNYGYTF
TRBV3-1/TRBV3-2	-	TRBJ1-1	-	TGTGCCAGCGGCTCCGGGCCGGTGGAAGCTTTCTTT	CASGSGPVEAFF
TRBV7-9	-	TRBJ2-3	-	TGTGCCAGCAGCTTTTCGGCGGGGTCCACAGATACGCAGTATTTT	CASSFSAGSTDTQYF
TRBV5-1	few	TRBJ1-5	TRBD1	TGCGCCAGCAGCTTGGAGGCAGGGGGACAGCCCCAGCATTTT	CASSLEAGGQPQHF
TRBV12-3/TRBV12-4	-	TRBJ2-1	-	TGTGCCAGCAGTCTCAATGAGCAGTTCTTC	CASSLNEQFF
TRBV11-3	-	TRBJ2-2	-	TGTGCCAGCAGCTCCCGTAACACCGGGGAGCTGTTTTTT	CASSSRNTGELFF
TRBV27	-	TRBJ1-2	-	TGTGCCAGCAGTCCGAATAACGGTGGCTACACCTTC	CASSPNNGGYTF
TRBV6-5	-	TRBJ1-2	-	TGTGCCAGCAGTTCAGCACTTTATGGCTACACCTTC	CASSSALYGYTF
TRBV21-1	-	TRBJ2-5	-	TGTGCCAGCAGCAAAGAGGGCAGGAGGGAGACCCAGTACTTC	CASSKEGRRETQYF
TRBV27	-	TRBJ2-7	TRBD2	TGTGCCAGCGCTGGGACTAGCGGTCGTTACGAGCAGTACTTC	CASAGTSGRYEQYF
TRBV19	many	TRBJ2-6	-	TGTGCCAGTAGTTTCCCTTTGACAGAGTTTACCTCTGGGGCCAACGTCCTGACTTTC	CASSFPLTEFTSGANVLTF
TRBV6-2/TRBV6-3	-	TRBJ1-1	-	TGTGCCAGCAGTTTATACAGGGCAGGGGACACTGAAGCTTTCTTT	CASSLYRAGDTEAFF
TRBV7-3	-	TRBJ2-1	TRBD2	TGTGCCAGCAGCTTAGGACTAGCGGGGGGGTTGAATGAGCAGTTCTTC	CASSLGLAGGLNEQFF
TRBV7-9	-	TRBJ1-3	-	TGTGCCAGCAGCCAGGACGGATTCGGTGGAAACACCATATATTTT	CASSQDGFGGNTIYF
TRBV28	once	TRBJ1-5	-	TGTGCCAGCCCCCCCCCGGGGGCCCCACCCTATCAGCCCCAGCATTTT	CASPPPGAPPYQPQHF
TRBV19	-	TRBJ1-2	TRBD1	TGTGCCAGTAGTATTGAACCAGGACAGACAGGGCATGGCTACACCTTC	CASSIEPGQTGHGYTF
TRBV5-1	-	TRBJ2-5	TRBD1	TGCGCCAGCAGCTCTACAGGGGACGAGACCCAGTACTTC	CASSSTGDETQYF
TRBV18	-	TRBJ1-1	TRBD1	TGTGCCAGCTCACCGAGACAGGGAAGGTACACTGAAGCTTTCTTT	CASSPRQGRYTEAFF
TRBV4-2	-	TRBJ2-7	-	TGTGCCAGCAGCCCGGGGACGGCGATGGATTACGAGCAGTACTTC	CASSPGTAMDYEQYF
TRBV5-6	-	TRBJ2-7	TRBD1	TGTGCCAGCAGCTTCCGGGACAGGGGGCCCTACGAGCAGTACTTC	CASSFRDRGPYEQYF
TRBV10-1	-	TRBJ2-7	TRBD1	TGCGCCAGCAGTGAGCCGGGACAGGGGGCCGAGCAGTACTTC	CASSEPGQGAEQYF
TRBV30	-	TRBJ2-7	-	TGTGCCTGGAGTGGAGACAGATCCTACGAGCAGTACTTC	CAWSGDRSYEQYF
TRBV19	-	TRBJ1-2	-	TGTGCCAGTAGTATAGATCTAAGGCCCCTTTGGGGCTACACCTTC	CASSIDLRPLWGYTF
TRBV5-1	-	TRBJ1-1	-	TGCGCCAGCAGCTTGGGAGTTGCGAACACTGAAGCTTTCTTT	CASSLGVANTEAFF
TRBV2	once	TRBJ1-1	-	TGTGCCGGAAGGGTGAACACTGAAGCTTTCTTT	CAGRVNTEAFF
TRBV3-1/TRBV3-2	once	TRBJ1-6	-	TGTGCCAGCAGCCCCGACAGTACCCCGGGGACACCCCTCCACTTT	CASSPDSTPGTPLHF
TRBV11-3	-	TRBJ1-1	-	TGTGCCAGCAGCCCCCGGCCGGAGGTTGAAGCTTTCTTT	CASSPRPEVEAFF
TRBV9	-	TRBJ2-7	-	TGTGCCAGCAGCGTAGACGGCGGGACCGCATCCTACGAGCAGTACTTC	CASSVDGGTASYEQYF
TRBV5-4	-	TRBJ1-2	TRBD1	TGTGCCAGCAGCTTGGGCCGGACAGGGTCGCTTGGCTACACCTTC	CASSLGRTGSLGYTF
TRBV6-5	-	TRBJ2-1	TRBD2	TGTGCCAACTATCCCGGGAGGCCTAATGAGCAGTTCTTC	CANYPGRPNEQFF
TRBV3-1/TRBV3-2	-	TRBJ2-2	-	TGTGCCAGCAGCCAAGATCGGGTAGGGAACACCGGGGAGCTGTTTTTT	CASSQDRVGNTGELFF
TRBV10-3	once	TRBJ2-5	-	TGTGCCATCAGGTCGGACAGACCGGACCAAGAGACCCAGTACTTC	CAIRSDRPDQETQYF
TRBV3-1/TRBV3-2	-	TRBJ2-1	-	TGTGCCAGCAGCCAAGGACTGAAAGTCAATGAGCAGTTCTTC	CASSQGLKVNEQFF